The 14 T cell receptor beta chains reported below all come from one sample, sequenced in a study of cytomegalovirus exposure and HLA in healthy donors. Researchers ran the PCR with 60 Vbeta and 13 Jbeta primers. Here immunoSEQ multiplex PCR was the method, and the copy in TCRdb shows in-frame clones only, minus some. The sample contains 120,000 to 150,000 clones, roughly three fifths of which appear only once. The material sequenced was PBMCs. The receptors were gathered from a male donor in good health and CMV-seronegative.

This clone turned up a few times. The rearrangement uses TRBV19 and TRBJ2-7; maybe TRBD1 (6 bases). V was shortened by 6 bases and J by 1 base, with 13 bases between the two germline ends. This CDR3 is built from 14 residues. The germline gives CDR1 LNHDA, CDR2 SQIVND (reference sequence). CDR3 sequence (DNA): TGTGCCAGTAGACTTACACAGGGATCCTACGAGCAGTACTTC. Protein: CASRLTQGSYEQYF.

V usage is TRBV12-5 and J usage is TRBJ2-2, with a weak D call TRBD2 (5 bases). Germline CDR1 LGHNT, CDR2 FRNRAP. The CDR3 contains 15 residues. Trimming removed 7 bases at V and 2 bases at J, with 14 bases between. CDR3 sequence (DNA): TGTGCTAGTGCCCTGGGTCTAGCCAACACCGGGGAGCTGTTTTTT. This encodes CASALGLANTGELFF.

This clone was detected a few times. The chain is built from TRBV7-9 and TRBJ2-5; D gene uncertain. This CDR3 is built from 14 residues. CDR1 is SEHNR and CDR2 is FQNEAQ in the germline V gene (reference sequence). V dropped 5 bases and J dropped 2 bases, with 12 bases sitting between them. The CDR3 bases are TGTGCCAGCAGCCTACAGCTTCCTCAAGAGACCCAGTACTTC. It specifies CASSLQLPQETQYF.

The CDR3 DNA is TGTGCCAGCAGCCTTGCCGGGACTAGCACTGAGCAGTTCTTC. Its protein product is CASSLAGTSTEQFF. The chain uses TRBV7-9 and TRBJ2-1; 9 bases match TRBD2. Per germline, CDR1 SEHNR and CDR2 FQNEAQ (reference sequence). V lost 5 bases and J lost 9; bases outside the gene matches: 8. CDR3 length: 14 residues.

This clone was seen a single time. The CDR3 reads CASTPRGGTEAFF. The CDR3, as DNA: TGTGCCAGCACCCCGAGGGGAGGAACTGAAGCTTTCTTT. The chain is built from TRBV2 and TRBJ1-1; maybe TRBD1 (5 bases). The germline gives CDR1 SNHLY, CDR2 FYNNEI. This CDR3 region has 13 residues. V lost 7 bases, J lost 5 bases, and 14 bases lay in between.

The gene calls are TRBV2 and TRBJ1-6; D not resolved. Looked up from germline, CDR1 is SNHLY and CDR2 is FYNNEI. The CDR3 sequence is 15 residues long. Trimming took off 1 base at V and 9 bases at J, with 13 bases between the two ends. The CDR3 is CASSEEAGFGSPLHF. For the CDR3, the DNA is TGTGCCAGCAGTGAAGAGGCGGGCTTCGGTTCACCCCTCCACTTT.

This clone came up a few times. In nucleotides, the CDR3 is TGTGCCAGCAGGACGGACAGGACGAATTCACCCCTCCACTTT. Protein sequence: CASRTDRTNSPLHF. V usage is TRBV27 and J usage is TRBJ1-6; 7 nucleotides line up with TRBD1. J lost 7 bases, V lost 6 bases, and 6 bases had no gene match. This CDR3 is built from 14 residues. Germline V gene data show CDR1 as MNHEY and CDR2 as SMNVEV (reference sequence).

The chain has TRBV25-1 and TRBJ2-5, with 8 bases fitting TRBD1. Unmatched junction bases numbered 6, after V lost 8 bases and J lost 4 bases. This CDR3 contains 13 residues. Germline V gene sequence: CDR1 MGHDK, CDR2 SYGVNS. The CDR3 loop is CASGQGAGETQYF. CDR3 nucleotides: TGTGCCAGCGGGCAGGGGGCAGGAGAGACCCAGTACTTC.

The V and J genes are TRBV10-3 and TRBJ2-3; 8 bases are a match to TRBD1. The trim removed 8 bases at V and 6 bases at J, leaving 10 bases unmatched. The CDR3 totals 14 residues. Germline CDR1 and CDR2: ENHRY and SYGVKD. This chain's CDR3 is CAIQSGQVQDTQYF. CDR3 nucleotides: TGTGCCATCCAGTCGGGACAGGTACAGGATACGCAGTATTTT.

The sample holds one count of this clone. The chain links TRBV19 to TRBJ2-2; 7 bases map to TRBD2. V lost 6 bases, J lost 1 base, and 2 bases stayed unmatched. The CDR3 length is 14 residues. Germline V CDR1 and CDR2: LNHDA, SQIVND (reference sequence). The CDR3: CASSGLVNTGELFF. The CDR3 bases are TGTGCCAGTAGCGGACTAGTGAACACCGGGGAGCTGTTTTTT.

The rearrangement joins TRBV10-3 to TRBJ2-1; no reliable D call. The CDR3 consists of 16 residues. V lost 6 bases and J 1 base, leaving 16 bases between the germline ends. CDR1 and CDR2 from the germline V gene are ENHRY and SYGVKD. In DNA form, the CDR3 reads TGTGCCATCAGAGATCTAGTAGGTGGGTCCTACAATGAGCAGTTCTTC. This encodes CAIRDLVGGSYNEQFF.

This chain links TRBV5-1 with TRBJ2-5; D perhaps matches TRBD2 (6 bases). With 3 bases removed from V and 1 base from J, the gap between germline ends came to 10 bases. CDR1 is SGHRS and CDR2 is YFSETQ in the germline V gene. This CDR3 has 14 amino acids. The CDR3 spells CASSSLRGQETQYF. The CDR3 DNA sequence: TGCGCCAGCAGCTCGTTGCGGGGCCAAGAGACCCAGTACTTC.

This clone was detected a few times. The chain joins TRBV6-4 to TRBJ1-2, with 7 bases matching TRBD1. Germline V lookup: CDR1 MRHNA, CDR2 SNTAGT. The V gene end was trimmed by 2 bases and the J gene end by 4 bases; junction bases not matched to a gene: 7. The CDR3 is 15 residues long. CDR3 sequence: CASSDGGQYPYGYTF. CDR3 nucleotide sequence: TGTGCCAGCAGTGACGGGGGACAGTACCCCTATGGCTACACCTTC.

The chain is built from TRBV27 and TRBJ2-5, with 13 positions matching TRBD2. CDR3 length: 20 amino acids. V lost 6 bases and J lost 1; bases outside the gene matches: 17. In germline, CDR1 is MNHEY, CDR2 SMNVEV (reference sequence). In nucleotides, the CDR3 is TGTGCCAGCAGAGATACTCCTCTCAAGACTAGCGGGGGGTCCCAAGAGACCCAGTACTTC. Translated, it gives CASRDTPLKTSGGSQETQYF.